This T cell receptor beta chain was profiled in a study of early T cells in non-severe SARS-CoV-2 infection. Study at large: The study sequenced bulk RNA from unsorted whole blood, with chains unpaired.

Individual cDNA molecules were tagged with unique molecular identifiers. One entry per CDR3 protein, called by TCRdb with MiXCR from the 5' RACE reads. Among 40,000 to 60,000 distinct CDR3 sequences listed, around 6.5% were seen once. Germline loops: CDR1 DFQATT, CDR2 SNEGSKA (reference sequence). J lost 5 bases, V lost 3 bases, and 9 bases had no gene match. The CDR3 length is 14 residues. General study points: Anti-spike CD8 specificities were favored by VDJdb matching, whose results missed private and CD4 specificities.

This clonotype showed up just a few times. Its antigen is currently unknown. V gene TRBV20-1 combines with J gene TRBJ2-5, with 7 bases identical to TRBD2. Sequencing was performed on whole blood, taken at baseline. The receptor comes from an adult who was a healthcare worker with PCR-confirmed SARS-CoV-2 infection or an uninfected control (not recorded which). For the CDR3, the DNA is TGCAGTGCTAGCGGGGGGAAACGAGGGGAGACCCAGTACTTC. This encodes CSASGGKRGETQYF.